The 12 T cell receptor beta chains reported below all come from one sample, sequenced in a study of T-cell memory formation after mild COVID-19. TCRdb re-called the 5' RACE reads through MiXCR, storing one row per CDR3 protein. The sample yields 400,000 to 450,000 distinct CDR3 sequences, more than 15% seen once. The sample comprised PBMCs or a T cell subset sorted from them (not recorded which). The receptors were sampled from a man between 18 and 35 years old who had mild COVID-19 (a few samples of this study predate the infection). Cell type and time point are not known.

This clonotype was picked up many times. This sequence joins TRBV5-5 and TRBJ2-3, with a tentative D call TRBD2 (5 bases). Trimming stripped 4 bases from V and 3 bases from J, with 18 bases between. The CDR3 is 16 residues long. The germline gives CDR1 SGHKS, CDR2 YYEKEE (reference sequence). CDR3 residues: CASSPRGSQATDTQYF. The CDR3 DNA follows: TGTGCCAGCAGCCCCCGTGGGAGCCAGGCGACAGATACGCAGTATTTT.

CDR3 DNA sequence: TGTGCCAGCAGCCGCCAGACAGGTGGATCACCCCTCCACTTT. Its protein is CASSRQTGGSPLHF. The gene calls are TRBV11-2 and TRBJ1-6; D possibly corresponds to TRBD1 (6 bases). The CDR3 consists of 14 residues. Germline V lookup: CDR1 SGHAT, CDR2 FQNNGV. V was shortened by 5 bases and J by 10 bases, with 15 bases between the two germline ends.

This clonotype was observed a few times. The chain links TRBV4-2 to TRBJ2-2, with D tentatively TRBD1 (6 bases). CDR3 length equals 14 residues. The V end lost 1 base, the J end lost 6 bases, and 9 bases lay between the germline ends. Germline CDR1 reads LGHNA; CDR2 reads YNFKEQ. In DNA form, the CDR3 reads TGTGCCAGCAGCCAAGTGGGGGCCGCCGGGGAGCTGTTTTTT. Translated, it gives CASSQVGAAGELFF.

As concerns this clonotype: The junction and the germline gene differ at one end; a read error may be behind it. V and J are TRBV19 and TRBJ1-5; D is possibly TRBD1 (5 bases). The CDR3 runs to 17 residues. Germline V gives CDR1 LNHDA, CDR2 SQIVND (reference sequence). The CDR3 protein is CASSIDQFRRGNQPHHF. CDR3 nucleotide sequence: TGTGCCAGTAGTATAGATCAGTTCCGACGGGGGAATCAGCCCCATCATTTT.

V usage is TRBV6-1 and J usage is TRBJ2-2; a weak D match, TRBD2 (6 bases). The CDR3 covers 14 residues. Trimming cost V 3 bases and J 6 bases, with 11 bases left between them. In germline, CDR1 is MNHNS, CDR2 SASEGT. The CDR3 nucleotides are TGTGCCAGCAGTGATCCCGGGGGATCCGGGGAGCTGTTTTTT. Protein product: CASSDPGGSGELFF.

This clonotype has more than one count but fewer than ten. V and J are TRBV5-6 and TRBJ2-3; D possibly corresponds to TRBD1 (5 bases). The germline V gene encodes CDR1 SGHDT and CDR2 YYEEEE. V was pared by 1 base and J by 4 bases, with 10 bases between. The CDR3 contains 14 residues. The CDR3 protein is CASSLSRAADTQYF. The CDR3 coding sequence is TGTGCCAGCAGCTTGTCCAGGGCGGCAGATACGCAGTATTTT.

V is TRBV6-5 and J is TRBJ2-7; TRBD1 matches 8 bases. Germline V gives CDR1 MNHEY, CDR2 SVGAGI. The CDR3 has 16 amino acids. V shed 0 bases and J 4 bases; nucleotides not matched to a gene: 8. In DNA form, the CDR3 reads TGTGCCAGCAGTTACTCTCCCGACAGGGGAGCATACGAGCAGTACTTC. Amino acid sequence: CASSYSPDRGAYEQYF.

This clonotype was seen only a few times. The gene calls are TRBV7-6 and TRBJ2-3; D not certain. The V gene's germline CDR1 is SGHVS and CDR2 FNYEAQ. Trimming took off 2 bases at V and 1 base at J, with 7 bases between the two ends. The CDR3 runs to 14 residues. The CDR3 coding sequence is TGTGCCAGCAGCTTATTCCCAGGCACAGATACGCAGTATTTT. It translates to CASSLFPGTDTQYF.

This clonotype was counted between two and nine times. The genes are TRBV19 and TRBJ1-2; D ambiguous. The CDR3 length is 15 residues. The ends were cut back, 5 bases at V and 6 bases at J, with 19 bases in the middle. Germline loops: CDR1 LNHDA, CDR2 SQIVND (reference sequence). This CDR3 is CASSSHGEAVDGYTF. The CDR3 nucleotides read TGTGCCAGTAGTTCCCACGGAGAGGCAGTGGATGGCTACACCTTC.

This clonotype occurred a few times. This chain joins TRBV2 and TRBJ1-1; D is undetermined. Germline V gene sequence: CDR1 SNHLY, CDR2 FYNNEI. The CDR3 loop spans 10 amino acids. V gave up 9 bases and J gave up 7 bases, with 9 bases separating them. CDR3 residues: CASTGFEAFF. The CDR3 coding sequence is TGTGCCAGTACGGGATTTGAAGCTTTCTTT.

V and J are TRBV4-1 and TRBJ1-2; 7 nucleotides agree with TRBD1. Germline V CDR1 and CDR2: MGHRA, YSYEKL. The CDR3 is 14 amino acids. V dropped 4 bases and J dropped 4; count of bases not matched to a gene: 6. CDR3 amino acids: CASSLPGQLYGYTF. CDR3 sequence (DNA): TGCGCCAGCAGCCTACCGGGACAGCTCTATGGCTACACCTTC.

This clonotype has at least ten counts. The CDR3 nucleotides read TGTGCCAGCAGCAGCGGGGCCCGGACCTACAATGAGCAGTTCTTC. Translated, it gives CASSSGARTYNEQFF. This rearrangement joins TRBV11-2 to TRBJ2-1, with 7 bases that match TRBD2. J was trimmed by 2 bases and V by 5 bases; bases with no gene match: 6. The CDR3 is 15 amino acids. CDR1 and CDR2 from the germline V gene are SGHAT and FQNNGV.